This T cell receptor (beta chain) stems from a study of OX40 agonist ivuxolimab in advanced cancers. For the study at large: Among those enrolled, mean age was roughly 55 years (range roughly 20 to 85) and roughly 84% were male.

Trimming removed 0 bases at V and 3 bases at J, with 16 bases between. The V gene's germline CDR1 is LNHNV and CDR2 YYDKDF (reference sequence). CDR3 length: 17 amino acids. Repertoires were generated with immunoSEQ multiplex PCR, while TCRdb's copy carries only in-frame clones and drops some. Among some 31,000 clones listed, over 75% were seen once. The origin of this receptor is an adult with an advanced solid tumor such as melanoma, head and neck, liver or kidney cancer. This specimen was CD4+ or CD8+ T cells sorted from blood, taken in a trial of the OX40 agonist ivuxolimab. The chain couples TRBV15 to TRBJ2-3, with a weak D call TRBD2 (6 bases). CDR3 sequence reads: CATSREQVGLTTDTQYF. DNA for the CDR3: TGTGCCACCAGCAGAGAACAGGTCGGACTAACAACAGATACGCAGTATTTT.